Sequencing of this T cell receptor beta chain was carried out in a study of T cell responses to AZD1222 COVID-19 vaccine. Points from the study as a whole: Distributed over spike, vaccine-associated CD4 TCRs predominated at 160-218 and 743-854.

Per the germline V gene, CDR1 is KGHSH and CDR2 is LQKENI. This CDR3 spans 15 amino acids. V dropped 2 bases and J dropped 3 bases, with 13 bases sitting between them. With respect to this clone: The antigen remains unidentified.

Produced via immunoSEQ multiplex PCR; TCRdb's table is partial and in-frame only. The sample includes fewer than 150,000 clones, around 90% of them seen just once. The clonotype comes from an adult in good health. The V call is TRBV18, the J call TRBJ1-1, with unresolved D. The sample consisted of peripheral blood, taken on day 0 of AZD1222 vaccination. CDR3 sequence (DNA): TGTGCCAGCTCACCAAGGGCGCCTGTGGACACTGAAGCTTTCTTT. Protein sequence: CASSPRAPVDTEAFF.